This T cell receptor beta chain was documented in a study of T cell changes during pregnancy in multiple sclerosis. This table comes from immunoSEQ multiplex PCR, and its TCRdb copy is limited to in-frame clones, with some not included. The repertoire holds about 110,000 clones, with about 89% as singletons. Germline V CDR1 and CDR2: LNHDA, SQIVND (reference sequence). V lost 6 bases, J lost 5 bases, and 23 bases lay in between. The CDR3 loop spans 17 amino acids. The source of this sequence is a female donor with multiple sclerosis, enrolled in a pregnancy study. This chain joins TRBV19 and TRBJ2-1; D might be TRBD2 (8 bases). The sample was peripheral blood, taken before pregnancy. The CDR3, as DNA: TGTGCCAGTAGCCGACAGGGAGGGACTAGGGTCAACAATGAGCAGTTCTTC. It codes for CASSRQGGTRVNNEQFF.